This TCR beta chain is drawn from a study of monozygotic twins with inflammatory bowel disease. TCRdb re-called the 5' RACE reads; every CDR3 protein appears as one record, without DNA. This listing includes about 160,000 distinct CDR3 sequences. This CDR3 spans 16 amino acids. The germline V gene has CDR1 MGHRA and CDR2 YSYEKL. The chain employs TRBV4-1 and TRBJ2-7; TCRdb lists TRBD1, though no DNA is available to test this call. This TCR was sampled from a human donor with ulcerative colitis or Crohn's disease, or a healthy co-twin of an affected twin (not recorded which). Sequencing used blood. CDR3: CASSQGIGTFAYEQYF.